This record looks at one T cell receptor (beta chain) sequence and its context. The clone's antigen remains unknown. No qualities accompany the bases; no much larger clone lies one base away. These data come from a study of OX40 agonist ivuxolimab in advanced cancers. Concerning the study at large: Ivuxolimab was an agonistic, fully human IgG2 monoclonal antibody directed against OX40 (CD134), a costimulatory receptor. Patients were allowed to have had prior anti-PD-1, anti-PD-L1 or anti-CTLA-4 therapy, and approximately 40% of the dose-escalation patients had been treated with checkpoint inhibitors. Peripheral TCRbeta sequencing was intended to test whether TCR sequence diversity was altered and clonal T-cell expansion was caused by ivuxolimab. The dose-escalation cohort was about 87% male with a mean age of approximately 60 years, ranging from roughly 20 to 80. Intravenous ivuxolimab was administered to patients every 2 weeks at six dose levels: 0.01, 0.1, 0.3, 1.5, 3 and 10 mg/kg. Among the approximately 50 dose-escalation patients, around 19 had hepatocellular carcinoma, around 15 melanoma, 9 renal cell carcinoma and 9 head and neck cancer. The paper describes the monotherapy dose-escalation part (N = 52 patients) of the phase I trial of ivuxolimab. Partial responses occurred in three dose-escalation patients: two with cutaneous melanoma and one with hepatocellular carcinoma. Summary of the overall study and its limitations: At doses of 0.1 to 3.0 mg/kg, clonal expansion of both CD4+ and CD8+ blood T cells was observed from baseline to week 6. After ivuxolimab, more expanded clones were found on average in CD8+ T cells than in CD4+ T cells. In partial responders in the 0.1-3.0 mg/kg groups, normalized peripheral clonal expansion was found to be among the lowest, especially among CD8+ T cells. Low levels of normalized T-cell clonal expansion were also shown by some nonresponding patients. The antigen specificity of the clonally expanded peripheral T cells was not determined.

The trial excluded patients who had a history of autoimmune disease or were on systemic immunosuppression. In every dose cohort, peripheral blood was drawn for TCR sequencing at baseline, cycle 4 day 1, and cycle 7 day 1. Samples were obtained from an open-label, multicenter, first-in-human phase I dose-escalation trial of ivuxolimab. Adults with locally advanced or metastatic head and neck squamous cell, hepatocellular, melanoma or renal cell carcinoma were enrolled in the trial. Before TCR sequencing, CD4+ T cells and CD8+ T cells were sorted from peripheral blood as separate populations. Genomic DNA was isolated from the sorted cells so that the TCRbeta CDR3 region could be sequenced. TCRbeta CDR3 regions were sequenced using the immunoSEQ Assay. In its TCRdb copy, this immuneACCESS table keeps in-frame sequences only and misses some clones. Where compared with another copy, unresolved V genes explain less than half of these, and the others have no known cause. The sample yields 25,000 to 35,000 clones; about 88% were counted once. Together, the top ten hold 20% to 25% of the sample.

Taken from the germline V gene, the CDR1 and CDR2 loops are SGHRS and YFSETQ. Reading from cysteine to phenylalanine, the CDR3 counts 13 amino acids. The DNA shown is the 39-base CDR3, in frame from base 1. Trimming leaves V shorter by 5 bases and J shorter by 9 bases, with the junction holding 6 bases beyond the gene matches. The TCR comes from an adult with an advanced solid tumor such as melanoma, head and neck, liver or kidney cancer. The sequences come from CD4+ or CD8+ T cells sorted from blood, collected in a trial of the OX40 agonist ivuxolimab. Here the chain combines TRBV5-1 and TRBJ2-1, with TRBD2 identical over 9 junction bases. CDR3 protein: CASRDSGRSEQFF. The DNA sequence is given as TGCGCCAGCAGAGATAGCGGGAGAAGTGAGCAGTTCTTC.